Following are 7 T cell receptor beta chains from one sample sequenced in a study of shared clonotypes between healthy human individuals. The repertoire was sequenced with immunoSEQ multiplex PCR; TCRdb's copy has only in-frame clones and lacks some. The table lists 2 million to 2.5 million clones, 90% to 97% of them singletons. The source material was naive CD4+ T cells sorted from blood. Subset defined: CD45RA+ positively selected. Receptor source: a man aged 18 to 29 in good health.

Only one count was recorded for this clone. The sample contains more than one DNA sequence encoding this CDR3. The CDR3 coding sequence is TGTGCCAGCAGCGGAGGGGGTGAGACCCAGTACTTC. This codes for CASSGGGETQYF. The chain joins TRBV7-9 to TRBJ2-5; tentatively, D is TRBD1 or TRBD2 (6 bases each). Deletions cut 5 bases from V and 5 bases from J, with 9 bases between. CDR1 SEHNR and CDR2 FQNEAQ come from the germline V gene (reference sequence). CDR3 length equals 12 residues.

The chain couples TRBV6-5 to TRBJ1-3; the D is unclear. V lost 5 bases and J lost 3, with 11 bases in between. Looked up from germline, CDR1 is MNHEY and CDR2 is SVGAGI. The CDR3 runs 14 residues. Here the CDR3 DNA reads TGTGCCAGCAGTCTTGGTGGGCTTGGAAACACCATATATTTT. The encoded protein is CASSLGGLGNTIYF.

This chain joins TRBV11-3 and TRBJ2-3; TRBD1 matches at 10 bases. Germline V lookup: CDR1 SGHNT, CDR2 YENEEA. V dropped 4 bases and J dropped 1; count of bases not matched to a gene: 5. This CDR3 has 16 residues. The CDR3 loop reads CASSWGQGTGTDTQYF. In nucleotides, the CDR3 is TGTGCCAGCAGCTGGGGACAGGGGACGGGCACAGATACGCAGTATTTT.

This chain joins TRBV10-3 and TRBJ1-4; 8 nucleotides agree with TRBD1. CDR1 is ENHRY, CDR2 SYGVKD, per germline. The CDR3 covers 14 residues. J gave up 7 bases and V 6 bases, and 7 bases lay outside the gene matches. The CDR3 here is CAIRGDRSGEKLFF. The CDR3 nucleotides are TGTGCCATCAGGGGGGACAGGTCAGGTGAAAAACTGTTTTTT.

With respect to this clone: At one boundary the junction diverges from the germline segment, which might be a read error. The chain employs TRBV7-7 and TRBJ1-2; D possibly corresponds to TRBD1 (5 bases). The CDR3 runs 19 residues. Germline V CDR1 and CDR2: SSHAT, FNYEAQ (reference sequence). The CDR3 here is CASSPRSPGQGNSNYGYTF. The DNA for the CDR3 is TGTGCTAGCAGCCCTAGAAGCCCCGGCCAGGGAAATTCCAACTATGGCTACACCTTC.

The V gene is TRBV18, the J gene TRBJ1-6; TRBD1 is a possible D gene (6 bases). There are 14 residues in the CDR3. Germline V gives CDR1 KGHSH, CDR2 LQKENI. Trimming took 6 bases from V and 10 from J, leaving 16 bases between them. The CDR3 sequence: CASSPTGMWSPLHF. CDR3 coding DNA: TGTGCCAGCTCCCCTACAGGGATGTGGTCACCCCTCCACTTT.

V is TRBV5-1 and J is TRBJ2-1; TRBD2 matches 11 bases. The CDR3 has 14 amino acids. Germline V CDR1 and CDR2: SGHRS, YFSETQ. Trimming at V came to 0 bases and at J to 8 bases, leaving 1 base not matched to a gene. This CDR3 reads CASSLVAGGHEQFF. CDR3 sequence (DNA): TGCGCCAGCAGCTTGGTAGCGGGGGGGCATGAGCAGTTCTTC.